The 10 T cell receptor beta chains presented below share a single source sample, sequenced in a study of Ad26.COV2.S vaccination and SARS-CoV-2 variants. Treatment in this sample: roughly 20 received Ad26.COV2.S at low or high dose, single or two shots; five or six received placebo; per-sample allocation not given. On day 63 after the first injection, vaccine and placebo recipients gave samples. Sequenced by immunoSEQ multiplex PCR; TCRdb stores in-frame clones only, minus some. The table includes hundreds of thousands of clones, about nine tenths detected once. Sequenced here: peripheral blood, sampled in a trial of Ad26.COV2.S vaccine versus placebo. All receptors derive from a person between 18 and 60 years old who received the Ad26.COV2.S COVID-19 vaccine or a placebo.

The chain joins TRBV2 to TRBJ1-3; the D is unclear. There are 15 residues in the CDR3. V lost 10 bases to trimming and J lost 4 bases, with 20 bases between them. Germline V gene sequence: CDR1 SNHLY, CDR2 FYNNEI. CDR3 residues: CATLTWGSVGNTIYF. The DNA for the CDR3 is TGTGCCACCCTAACGTGGGGATCGGTCGGAAACACCATATATTTT.

The chain carries TRBV9 and TRBJ2-7; either TRBD1 or TRBD2 may supply D (5 bases each). This CDR3 has 13 residues. Trimming left V 4 bases short and J 6 bases short, with 14 bases between. Germline assignment: CDR1 SGDLS and CDR2 YYNGEE. The CDR3 protein is CASSTGTLGEQYF. CDR3 nucleotides: TGTGCCAGCAGCACCGGGACCCTCGGCGAGCAGTACTTC.

Only one count was recorded for this clone. The V call is TRBV27, the J call TRBJ1-6; tentatively, D is TRBD1 (6 bases). Per germline, CDR1 MNHEY and CDR2 SMNVEV (reference sequence). Trimming removed 3 bases at V and 7 bases at J, with 16 bases between. This CDR3 has 16 amino acids. For the CDR3, the DNA is TGTGCCAGCAGTTTGATGGGGGGCTGGAGGAATTCACCCCTCCACTTT. It translates to CASSLMGGWRNSPLHF.

The chain carries TRBV11-3 and TRBJ2-1; D is perhaps TRBD2 (6 bases). Trimming left V 5 bases short and J 1 base short, with 12 bases between. The CDR3 consists of 15 residues. Germline CDR1 is SGHNT and CDR2 is YENEEA. CDR3 nucleotide sequence: TGTGCCAGCAGCATCCGGGACTCTTCCTACAATGAGCAGTTCTTC. As protein: CASSIRDSSYNEQFF.

This chain joins TRBV18 and TRBJ1-1, with 10 bases matching TRBD1. The CDR3 has 15 residues. The J segment lost 4 bases and the V segment lost 6 bases, leaving 8 bases of the junction unmatched. Germline-derived CDR1 and CDR2 are KGHSH and LQKENI. The CDR3, as DNA: TGTGCCAGCTCCTCAAGCCGGGACAGGGGCACTGAAGCTTTCTTT. Translating it yields CASSSSRDRGTEAFF.

The chain combines TRBV12-5 with TRBJ2-1; 12 bases align to TRBD2. Germline V gives CDR1 LGHNT, CDR2 FRNRAP. V was pared by 6 bases and J by 4 bases, with 4 bases of the junction left unmatched. This CDR3 has 15 amino acids. The CDR3 is CASGPGTSGYNEQFF. CDR3 DNA: TGTGCTAGTGGACCGGGGACTAGCGGGTACAATGAGCAGTTCTTC.

The genes are TRBV12-3 or TRBV12-4 and TRBJ2-2; D uncertain. The V end was cut by 7 bases, the J end by 6 bases, with 9 bases between. This CDR3 has 12 amino acids. The CDR3 here is CASTLDAGELFF. CDR3 DNA: TGTGCCAGCACCCTCGATGCCGGGGAGCTGTTTTTT.

The rearrangement joins TRBV10-1 to TRBJ2-5, with no clear D. V was trimmed by 2 bases and J by 4 bases, leaving 11 bases between them. CDR1 and CDR2 from the germline V gene are WNHNN and SYGVQD (reference sequence). The CDR3 spans 14 residues. CDR3 loop: CASSEADGRETQYF. The CDR3 region has the DNA TGCGCCAGCAGTGAGGCCGACGGACGAGAGACCCAGTACTTC.

The V call is TRBV6-5, the J call TRBJ2-7, with D unresolved. The length of the CDR3 is 13 residues. Germline V gene sequence: CDR1 MNHEY, CDR2 SVGAGI. V was cut by 0 bases and J by 3 bases, with 6 bases left in between. The CDR3 nucleotides read TGTGCCAGCAGTTACTCGAGCTTCTACGAGCAGTACTTC. Protein: CASSYSSFYEQYF.

The sample holds one count of this clone. The genes are TRBV7-9 and TRBJ2-7; TRBD1 aligns across 7 bases. Per the germline V gene, CDR1 is SEHNR and CDR2 is FQNEAQ (reference sequence). There are 12 residues in the CDR3. J was trimmed by 6 bases and V by 5 bases; bases with no gene match: 4. CDR3 region: CASSRQGVEQYF. In DNA form, the CDR3 reads TGTGCCAGCAGCAGACAGGGTGTCGAGCAGTACTTC.